The subject of this entry is one TCR beta chain. This record belongs to a study of OX40 agonist ivuxolimab in advanced cancers. This CDR3 region has 14 residues. The V end was cut by 11 bases, the J end by 2 bases, with 17 bases between. Looked up from germline, CDR1 is MNHEY and CDR2 is SVGAGI. TCRdb's copy holds only in-frame clones and misses some; the assay was immunoSEQ multiplex PCR. The table lists some 99,000 clones, around nine tenths of them singletons. Sequenced here: CD4+ or CD8+ T cells sorted from blood, sampled in a trial of the OX40 agonist ivuxolimab. This chain links TRBV6-5 with TRBJ2-3; no definite D call. This receptor was obtained from an adult with an advanced solid tumor such as melanoma, head and neck, liver or kidney cancer. The DNA for the CDR3 is TGTGCCGTCCAGTTCCGGAAGTTCACAGATACGCAGTATTTT. Translation: CAVQFRKFTDTQYF.